This TCR beta chain was recovered during a study of neurological immune-mediated disorders. V lost 5 bases to trimming and J lost 6 bases, with 14 bases between them. Germline-derived CDR1 and CDR2 are DFQATT and SNEGSKA (reference sequence). The CDR3 contains 12 residues. In its sample, this clonotype was seen many times. Synthesis of cDNA was accomplished via 5'RACE employing 10-nucleotide random UMIs. TCRdb independently ran MiXCR on the 5' RACE reads; one entry per CDR3 protein. The sample contains about 38,000 distinct CDR3 sequences, around 5% of which appear only once. This clonotype originated in a man aged 18 to 29 in good health. The chain couples TRBV20-1 to TRBJ2-7; TRBD1 might be the D (6 bases). Sample: CD4+ T cells from blood. CDR3 in DNA: TGCAGTGCTTTGAGACAGGCCCCCGAGCAGTACTTC. Protein sequence: CSALRQAPEQYF.